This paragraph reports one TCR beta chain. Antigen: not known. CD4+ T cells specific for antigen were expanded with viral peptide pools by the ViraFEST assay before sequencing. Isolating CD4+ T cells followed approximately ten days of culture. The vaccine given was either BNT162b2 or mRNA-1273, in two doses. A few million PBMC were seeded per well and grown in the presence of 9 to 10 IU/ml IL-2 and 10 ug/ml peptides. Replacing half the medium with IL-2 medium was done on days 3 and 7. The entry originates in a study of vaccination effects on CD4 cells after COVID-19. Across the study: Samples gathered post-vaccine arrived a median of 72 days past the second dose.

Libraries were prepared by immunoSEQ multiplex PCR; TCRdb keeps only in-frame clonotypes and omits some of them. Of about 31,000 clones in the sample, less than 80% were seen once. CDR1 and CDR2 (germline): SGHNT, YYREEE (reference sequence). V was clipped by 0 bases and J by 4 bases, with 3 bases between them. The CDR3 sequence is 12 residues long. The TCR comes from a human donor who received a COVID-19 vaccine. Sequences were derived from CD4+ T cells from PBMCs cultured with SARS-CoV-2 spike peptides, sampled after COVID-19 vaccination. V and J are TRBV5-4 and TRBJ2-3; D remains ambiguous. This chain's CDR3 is CASSLASDTQYF. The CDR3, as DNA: TGTGCCAGCAGCTTGGCCTCAGATACGCAGTATTTT.